These 21 T cell receptor beta chains were all obtained from the same sample, sequenced in a study of shared clonotypes between healthy human individuals. Using immunoSEQ multiplex PCR, the repertoire was profiled, and TCRdb retains in-frame clones only, with some absent. The sample contains about 450,000 clones, roughly 85% of which appear only once. The sequencing sample was made of PBMCs. Every receptor here comes from a woman in her thirties or forties in good health. Some clones in this sample may be carry-over from other donors' samples.

This chain links TRBV20-1 with TRBJ2-7; no firm D call. The length of the CDR3 is 11 residues. Trimming pared 5 bases from V and 5 bases from J, leaving 10 bases between. From germline, CDR1 is DFQATT and CDR2 SNEGSKA (reference sequence). The CDR3, as DNA: TGCAGTGCTCTAACCATTCACGAGCAGTACTTC. This translates into CSALTIHEQYF.

This chain links TRBV28 with TRBJ2-3, with D perhaps matching TRBD2 (6 bases). Germline-derived CDR1 and CDR2 are MDHEN and SYDVKM. The CDR3 is 13 amino acids. Trimming pared 6 bases from V and 5 bases from J, leaving 12 bases between. The chain's CDR3 is CASREGLEDTQYF. CDR3 coding DNA: TGTGCCAGCAGGGAGGGCCTGGAAGATACGCAGTATTTT.

This clone was observed a handful of times. J is TRBJ2-5 and V is TRBV7-8; D is uncertain. The CDR3 length is 13 residues. Germline loops: CDR1 SGHVS, CDR2 FQNEAQ. Trimming took off 3 bases at V and 4 bases at J, with 9 bases between the two ends. CDR3 region: CASSFELIETQYF. The CDR3 DNA sequence: TGTGCCAGCAGCTTTGAGTTAATAGAGACCCAGTACTTC.

This clone was counted only a few times. V and J are TRBV9 and TRBJ1-1, with 9 bases that match TRBD1. The germline gives CDR1 SGDLS, CDR2 YYNGEE. The CDR3 sequence is 19 residues long. V gave up 3 bases and J gave up 0 bases; unmatched junction bases: 15. The CDR3 reads CASSDHWVQGAGLNTEAFF. For the CDR3, the DNA is TGTGCCAGCAGCGATCACTGGGTACAGGGGGCGGGGCTGAACACTGAAGCTTTCTTT.

This clone showed up just once. The rearrangement links TRBV7-2 to TRBJ1-2; 9 nucleotides line up with TRBD1. Looked up from germline, CDR1 is SGHTA and CDR2 is FQGNSA. This CDR3 is built from 16 residues. V lost 1 base, J lost 5 bases, and 8 bases stayed unmatched. The CDR3 bases are TGTGCCAGCAGCTTAGGGGGGACAGGGATAGTGTATGGCTACACCTTC. Protein sequence: CASSLGGTGIVYGYTF. Combining the CDR3 with reference TRBV7-2 and TRBJ1-2 gives the whole variable domain GAGVSQSPSNKVTEKGKDVELRCDPISGHTALYWYRQSLGQGLEFLIYFQGNSAPDKSGLPSDRFSAERTGGSVSTLTIQRTQQEDSAVYLCASSLGGTGIVYGYTFGSGTRLTVV.

The V and J genes are TRBV29-1 and TRBJ1-3; D possibly corresponds to TRBD1 (5 bases). Per the germline V gene, CDR1 is SQVTM and CDR2 is ANQGSEA. This CDR3 has 11 residues. The germline V and J ends were trimmed by 7 bases and 8 bases, with 12 bases remaining between them. The CDR3 loop reads CSGDSGDTIYF. CDR3 DNA: TGCAGCGGCGACAGCGGGGACACCATATATTTT.

The gene calls are TRBV7-8 and TRBJ2-1, with 8 positions matching TRBD2. V shed 0 bases, J shed 4 bases, and the junction held 8 bases outside the gene matches. Germline CDR1 is SGHVS and CDR2 is FQNEAQ. CDR3 length: 17 residues. The CDR3 region is CASSLAEERELYNEQFF. The DNA of the CDR3 is TGTGCCAGCAGCTTAGCGGAGGAGCGGGAGTTGTACAATGAGCAGTTCTTC.

The chain recombines TRBV11-2 with TRBJ2-7; 8 bases match TRBD1. The CDR3 length is 15 residues. CDR1 and CDR2 (germline): SGHAT, FQNNGV. Germline trimming cut 5 bases from V and 7 bases from J; bases unmatched to any gene: 13. CDR3 DNA: TGTGCCAGCAGCCCCATCCGGACAGGGTTATGGGAGCAGTACTTC. It encodes CASSPIRTGLWEQYF.

The chain combines TRBV29-1 with TRBJ2-7, with D unresolved. V was cut by 6 bases and J by 1 base, with 13 bases left in between. This CDR3 spans 13 amino acids. In germline, CDR1 is SQVTM, CDR2 ANQGSEA. CDR3 protein: CSVSRTKSYEQYF. The CDR3, as DNA: TGCAGCGTCTCTAGGACCAAATCCTACGAGCAGTACTTC.

CDR3: CASSFPLAGVNEQFF. The DNA of the CDR3 is TGTGCCAGCAGTTTTCCTCTAGCGGGAGTCAATGAGCAGTTCTTC. This chain joins TRBV28 and TRBJ2-1, with 10 bases lining up with TRBD2. V lost 3 bases, J lost 6 bases, and 5 bases stayed unmatched. CDR3 length equals 15 residues. Germline V gives CDR1 MDHEN, CDR2 SYDVKM.

V is TRBV30 and J is TRBJ2-3; tentatively, D is TRBD2 (6 bases). This CDR3 comprises 14 residues. Trimming cost V 0 bases and J 1 base, with 8 bases left between them. Germline-derived CDR1 and CDR2 are GTSNPN and SVGIG (reference sequence). The CDR3: CAWSVAGGTDTQYF. CDR3 nucleotides: TGTGCCTGGAGTGTAGCGGGTGGCACAGATACGCAGTATTTT.

The chain couples TRBV27 to TRBJ1-1, with a tentative D call TRBD1 (6 bases). CDR3 length: 15 amino acids. V shed 2 bases and J shed 4 bases, with 14 bases lying between them. Germline V CDR1 and CDR2: MNHEY, SMNVEV (reference sequence). In nucleotides, the CDR3 is TGTGCCAGCAGTTTAAGGGGGGGCCGCGGCACTGAAGCTTTCTTT. Translated, it gives CASSLRGGRGTEAFF.

This sequence joins TRBV2 and TRBJ2-5, with TRBD2 identical over 11 bases. Germline V gene sequence: CDR1 SNHLY, CDR2 FYNNEI. The CDR3 consists of 14 residues. With V trimmed by 5 bases and J by 6 bases, 5 bases remained unmatched. The CDR3 reads CASSLSGRGQTQYF. CDR3 DNA: TGTGCCAGCAGTCTTAGCGGGAGGGGGCAGACCCAGTACTTC.

This clone came up many times. The J gene is TRBJ1-2, the V gene TRBV29-1; TRBD1 is a possible D gene (6 bases). CDR1 SQVTM and CDR2 ANQGSEA come from the germline V gene. The CDR3 is 14 amino acids. The V end was cut by 6 bases, the J end by 8 bases, with 22 bases between. CDR3 protein: CSVGGTITGGGYTF. CDR3 coding DNA: TGCAGCGTCGGAGGGACAATAACCGGAGGAGGCTACACCTTC. Looking up the rest from reference TRBV29-1 and TRBJ1-2 gives the full variable domain: SAVISQKPSRDICQRGTSLTIQCQVDSQVTMMFWYRQQPGQSLTLIATANQGSEATYESGFVIDKFPISRPNLTFSTLTVSNMSPEDSSIYLCSVGGTITGGGYTFGSGTRLTVV.

The CDR3: CASSFYRGFALSSGNTIYF. The CDR3 nucleotides are TGTGCCAGCAGTTTCTACAGGGGTTTTGCCCTTAGCTCTGGAAACACCATATATTTT. The V gene is TRBV28, the J gene TRBJ1-3; 7 positions agree with TRBD1. The CDR3 consists of 19 residues. Germline V gene sequence: CDR1 MDHEN, CDR2 SYDVKM. The trim removed 3 bases at V and 0 bases at J, leaving 14 bases unmatched. The whole variable domain, remainder taken from reference TRBV28 and TRBJ1-3, is DVKVTQSSRYLVKRTGEKVFLECVQDMDHENMFWYRQDPGLGLRLIYFSYDVKMKEKGDIPEGYSVSREKKERFSLILESASTNQTSMYLCASSFYRGFALSSGNTIYFGEGSWLTVV.

The rearrangement links TRBV7-8 to TRBJ1-5; possibly TRBD1 for D (5 bases). The CDR3 consists of 13 residues. Germline V gene sequence: CDR1 SGHVS, CDR2 FQNEAQ. With 2 bases removed from V and 10 bases from J, the gap between germline ends came to 12 bases. DNA for the CDR3: TGTGCCAGCAGCTTAAGGGCAGGGAGCCCCCAGCATTTT. Amino acid sequence: CASSLRAGSPQHF.

This clone showed up just once. The chain links TRBV19 to TRBJ1-1; TRBD1 is a possible D gene (5 bases). CDR3 length: 12 amino acids. Germline V gene lookup returns CDR1 LNHDA and CDR2 SQIVND (reference sequence). Trimming took off 4 bases at V and 9 bases at J, with 12 bases between the two ends. CDR3 in DNA: TGTGCCAGTAGTAGTCCAGGGTCGAAAGCTTTCTTT. Encoded protein: CASSSPGSKAFF.

This chain joins TRBV5-8 and TRBJ2-7; D may correspond to TRBD1 or TRBD2 (6 bases each). The CDR3 has 15 residues. The germline V gene encodes CDR1 SGHTS and CDR2 YDEGEE. The germline V and J ends were trimmed by 4 bases and 0 bases, with 14 bases remaining between them. CDR3 protein: CASSPGARFSYEQYF. CDR3 nucleotide sequence: TGTGCCAGCAGCCCGGGGGCCAGGTTCTCCTACGAGCAGTACTTC.

A note on this clone: The likely explanation is a read error, given a far larger clone one base away. The CDR3 loop is CASSRGMNTEAFF. The CDR3 nucleotides read TGTGCCAGCAGCAGGGGGATGAACACTGAAGCTTTCTTT. The chain carries TRBV9 and TRBJ1-1; D possibly corresponds to TRBD1 (6 bases). V was clipped by 4 bases and J by 0 bases, with 7 bases between them. The CDR3 length is 13 residues. Germline-derived CDR1 and CDR2 are SGDLS and YYNGEE.

The rearrangement links TRBV18 to TRBJ1-1; TRBD1 aligns across 9 bases. The CDR3 is 15 residues long. In germline, CDR1 is KGHSH, CDR2 LQKENI. V shed 10 bases and J 1 base; nucleotides not matched to a gene: 10. CDR3 bases: TGTGCCACTTCAGAAGGACAGGGGACGAACACTGAAGCTTTCTTT. It is translated as CATSEGQGTNTEAFF.

V gene TRBV19 combines with J gene TRBJ2-4, with 8 bases identical to TRBD2. With V trimmed by 9 bases and J by 9 bases, 13 bases remained unmatched. CDR1 and CDR2 from the germline V gene are LNHDA and SQIVND (reference sequence). The CDR3 is made up of 14 amino acids. In nucleotides, the CDR3 is TGTGCCAGCGGAGGAGCGGGAGCCCTATCCATTCAGTACTTC. It is translated as CASGGAGALSIQYF.